This T cell receptor beta chain is drawn from a study of memory CD4+ T cells and cytomegalovirus serostatus. Study context: Of the healthy Belgian adults, 9 were CMV seropositive and more than 20 seronegative.

Study-level findings and limits: CD4+ memory repertoires contained about 40% of the roughly 160 reported CMV TCRbeta sequences.

Original processing notes: Out-of-frame sequences were removed, leaving 2,000,000 or so distinct TCRbeta sequences. Assay used: immunoSEQ multiplex PCR; TCRdb lists only in-frame clones, some missing. V, J and clone size were drawn from that table, and D and trimming were deduced from the DNA. In the table there are about 62,000 clones, roughly three quarters of which are singletons. The sort gate was single viable CD3+CD4+CD8-CD45RO+ cells for memory CD4+ T cells. J was trimmed by 5 bases and V by 4 bases; bases with no gene match: 5. This CDR3 comprises 14 residues. The germline V gene has CDR1 SGHRS and CDR2 YFSETQ. Concerning this clone: Its antigen is undetermined.

The sample taken for sequencing was memory CD4+ T cells from blood. This chain links TRBV5-1 with TRBJ2-7; 11 bases line up with TRBD2. This clonotype originated in an adult in good health and CMV-seropositive. The CDR3 region has the DNA TGCGCCAGCAGCCCGACTAGCGGGATCCACGAGCAGTACTTC. This codes for CASSPTSGIHEQYF.